This is a list of T cell receptor beta chains from one sample in a study of OX40 agonist ivuxolimab in advanced cancers. Produced via immunoSEQ multiplex PCR; TCRdb's table is partial and in-frame only. The sample has 60,000 to 90,000 clones; approximately 90% are singletons. The sample in question was CD4+ or CD8+ T cells sorted from blood, obtained in a trial of the OX40 agonist ivuxolimab. These receptors were taken from an adult with an advanced solid tumor such as melanoma, head and neck, liver or kidney cancer. CDR3s include the opening cysteine and the closing phenylalanine or tryptophan. Each record gives: clone size, D gene, V gene, J gene, CDR3 DNA, CDR3 protein. The D gene is left open where the match is weak. Size values are once, few and many counts, or a class for expanded clones, and some rows have none.

abundance: once
d_gene: NA
v_gene: TRBV2
j_gene: TRBJ1-2
CDR3nt: TGTGCCAGCAGTGAACAGGGTGTGGACTATGGCTACACCTTC
CDR3aa: CASSEQGVDYGYTF

abundance: NA
d_gene: NA
v_gene: TRBV21-1
j_gene: TRBJ2-7
CDR3nt: TGTGCCAGCAGTGAAGGACCGTCCTACGAGCAGTACTTC
CDR3aa: CASSEGPSYEQYF

abundance: few
d_gene: TRBD1
v_gene: TRBV19
j_gene: TRBJ2-7
CDR3nt: TGTGCCAGTACCCCAACAGGGGGCCCGAGCGAGCAGTACTTC
CDR3aa: CASTPTGGPSEQYF

abundance: once
d_gene: NA
v_gene: TRBV5-1
j_gene: TRBJ2-7
CDR3nt: TGCGCCAGCAGCTTGGACGACGAGCAGTACTTC
CDR3aa: CASSLDDEQYF

abundance: once
d_gene: NA
v_gene: TRBV27
j_gene: TRBJ2-7
CDR3nt: TGTGCCAGCAGTTTATCGGCGGGGGCCTCTTTCGAGCAGTACTTC
CDR3aa: CASSLSAGASFEQYF

abundance: NA
d_gene: NA
v_gene: TRBV28
j_gene: TRBJ1-2
CDR3nt: TGTGCCAGCAGTGTGCAGGGAGGTGACTATGGCTACACCTTC
CDR3aa: CASSVQGGDYGYTF

abundance: once
d_gene: NA
v_gene: TRBV11-2
j_gene: TRBJ1-5
CDR3nt: TGTGCCAGCAGCTTAGATCTCCCCCAGCCCCAGCATTTT
CDR3aa: CASSLDLPQPQHF

abundance: NA
d_gene: NA
v_gene: TRBV6-1
j_gene: TRBJ2-3
CDR3nt: TGTGCCAGCAGTGACGGTCCGGCCAGCACAGATACGCAGTATTTT
CDR3aa: CASSDGPASTDTQYF

abundance: few
d_gene: NA
v_gene: TRBV5-5
j_gene: TRBJ1-2
CDR3nt: TGTGCCAGCAGCTTGGAGTGGTCGCGTCCTAACTATGGCTACACCTTC
CDR3aa: CASSLEWSRPNYGYTF

abundance: few
d_gene: NA
v_gene: TRBV28
j_gene: TRBJ1-1
CDR3nt: TGTGCCAGCAGTTTAAACTTTCTCCAGATCAGGTACACTGAAGCTTTCTTT
CDR3aa: CASSLNFLQIRYTEAFF

abundance: NA
d_gene: TRBD2
v_gene: TRBV5-4
j_gene: TRBJ2-3
CDR3nt: TGTGCCAGCAGCTCGAGGACTAGCGGGGGACGACGCACAGATACGCAGTATTTT
CDR3aa: CASSSRTSGGRRTDTQYF

abundance: NA
d_gene: NA
v_gene: TRBV7-2
j_gene: TRBJ2-3
CDR3nt: TGTGCCAGCACCTCGGGCCCTGGGGATACGCAGTATTTT
CDR3aa: CASTSGPGDTQYF

abundance: NA
d_gene: NA
v_gene: TRBV18
j_gene: TRBJ2-2
CDR3nt: TGTGCCAGCGCAGTGGACAGGAACACCGGGGAGCTGTTTTTT
CDR3aa: CASAVDRNTGELFF

abundance: NA
d_gene: TRBD2
v_gene: TRBV11-3
j_gene: TRBJ2-5
CDR3nt: TGTGCCAGCAGCTTAGCCCCGGGGGGTGGGGGACAAGAGACCCAGTACTTC
CDR3aa: CASSLAPGGGGQETQYF

abundance: NA
d_gene: TRBD1
v_gene: TRBV18
j_gene: TRBJ1-6
CDR3nt: TGTGCCAGCTCACGAACAGGGGGCCTCGGAGGATCACCCCTCCACTTT
CDR3aa: CASSRTGGLGGSPLHF

abundance: NA
d_gene: NA
v_gene: TRBV30
j_gene: TRBJ1-2
CDR3nt: TGTGCCTGGCGGGGGCTGAACTATGGCTACACCTTC
CDR3aa: CAWRGLNYGYTF

abundance: NA
d_gene: NA
v_gene: TRBV7-8
j_gene: TRBJ1-3
CDR3nt: TGTGCCAGCAGCTTGGGGCAGAACTCTGGAAACACCATATATTTT
CDR3aa: CASSLGQNSGNTIYF

abundance: NA
d_gene: NA
v_gene: TRBV5-4
j_gene: TRBJ2-5
CDR3nt: TGTGCCAGCAGCTTGGGATTCCAGGGGGAGACCCAGTACTTC
CDR3aa: CASSLGFQGETQYF

abundance: NA
d_gene: NA
v_gene: TRBV5-1
j_gene: TRBJ1-2
CDR3nt: TGCGCCAGCAGCTTGGGACGGGGGGCTGATGGCTACACCTTC
CDR3aa: CASSLGRGADGYTF

abundance: NA
d_gene: NA
v_gene: TRBV6-5
j_gene: TRBJ1-2
CDR3nt: TGTGCCAGCAGTTCCCCCCGGGCAGGGTTGGTAGGCTACACCTTC
CDR3aa: CASSSPRAGLVGYTF

abundance: NA
d_gene: TRBD2
v_gene: TRBV5-6
j_gene: TRBJ2-2
CDR3nt: TGTGCCAGCAGCTTTCAACTAGCGGACTACACCGGGGAGCTGTTTTTT
CDR3aa: CASSFQLADYTGELFF

abundance: few
d_gene: NA
v_gene: TRBV5-5
j_gene: TRBJ1-2
CDR3nt: TGTGCCAGCAGCTTTACCCCAGGGTCAGACTATGGCTACACCTTC
CDR3aa: CASSFTPGSDYGYTF

abundance: NA
d_gene: TRBD2
v_gene: TRBV2
j_gene: TRBJ2-7
CDR3nt: TGTGCCAGCAGCGAGCGGGAGAGGGGCGAGCAGTACTTC
CDR3aa: CASSERERGEQYF

abundance: once
d_gene: TRBD2
v_gene: TRBV7-2
j_gene: TRBJ2-7
CDR3nt: TGTGCCAGCAGCTTACTAGAGCGGGGTTACGAGCAGTACTTC
CDR3aa: CASSLLERGYEQYF

abundance: NA
d_gene: NA
v_gene: TRBV11-3
j_gene: TRBJ2-2
CDR3nt: TGTGCCAGCAGCTTAGATCCCGGTCCGGTCGGGGAGCTGTTTTTT
CDR3aa: CASSLDPGPVGELFF

abundance: NA
d_gene: NA
v_gene: TRBV28
j_gene: TRBJ1-3
CDR3nt: TGTGCCAGCAGTTTGGGGAACACCATATATTTT
CDR3aa: CASSLGNTIYF

abundance: NA
d_gene: NA
v_gene: TRBV19
j_gene: TRBJ1-1
CDR3nt: TGTGCCAGTAGCTCATATATGAACACTGAAGCTTTCTTT
CDR3aa: CASSSYMNTEAFF